The next 29 T cell receptor beta chains were all read from a single sample in a study of CD8+CD57+ T cells in acquired aplastic anemia. For CDR3 and TCR beta VDJ profiling, genomic DNA was the template used. TCRdb re-analysed the reads in MiXCR, keeping a single row per CDR3 protein. The table has approximately 170,000 distinct CDR3 sequences, 50% to 75% seen once. The sequenced sample consisted of sorted CD4+, CD8+, or CD8+CD57+ T cells (not recorded which) from PBMCs. The receptors shown here come from a human donor in good health.

The chain joins TRBV20-1 to TRBJ1-2; D call uncertain. Trimming left V 6 bases short and J 2 bases short, with 10 bases between. This CDR3 is built from 12 residues. Germline V gene lookup returns CDR1 DFQATT and CDR2 SNEGSKA (reference sequence). The CDR3 spells CSAIQINYGYTF. The CDR3 DNA sequence: TGCAGTGCAATACAGATAAACTATGGCTACACCTTC.

The rearrangement uses TRBV7-2 and TRBJ2-4, with 7 bases matching TRBD2. The germline gives CDR1 SGHTA, CDR2 FQGNSA. The CDR3 runs to 13 residues. Trimming at V came to 6 bases and at J to 6 bases, leaving 5 bases not matched to a gene. CDR3 in amino acids: CASRWGRGNIQYF. CDR3 bases: TGTGCCAGCAGATGGGGGAGGGGAAACATTCAGTACTTC. Looking up the rest from reference TRBV7-2 and TRBJ2-4 gives the full variable domain: GAGVSQSPSNKVTEKGKDVELRCDPISGHTALYWYRQSLGQGLEFLIYFQGNSAPDKSGLPSDRFSAERTGGSVSTLTIQRTQQEDSAVYLCASRWGRGNIQYFGAGTRLSVL.

J is TRBJ2-1 and V is TRBV30; maybe TRBD1 (6 bases). This CDR3 comprises 15 residues. The V end was cut by 3 bases, the J end by 0 bases, with 12 bases between. CDR1 and CDR2 from the germline V gene are GTSNPN and SVGIG (reference sequence). The CDR3 DNA sequence: TGTGCCTGGAGCTTGGGGGCACCCTCCTACAATGAGCAGTTCTTC. It is translated as CAWSLGAPSYNEQFF. The variable domain in full, completed from reference TRBV30 and TRBJ2-1, reads SQTIHQWPATLVQPVGSPLSLECTVEGTSNPNLYWYRQAAGRGLQLLFYSVGIGQISSEVPQNLSASRPQDRQFILSSKKLLLSDSGFYLCAWSLGAPSYNEQFFGPGTRLTVL.

The chain recombines TRBV7-8 with TRBJ2-1; D gene ambiguous. The V gene's germline CDR1 is SGHVS and CDR2 FQNEAQ. V shed 0 bases and J shed 3 bases, with 9 bases lying between them. This CDR3 comprises 15 residues. The CDR3 sequence: CASSLANGLYNEQFF. The CDR3 nucleotides read TGTGCCAGCAGCTTAGCGAACGGCCTCTACAATGAGCAGTTCTTC.

Concerning this clonotype: Likely a read error: the CDR3 ends without its conserved phenylalanine or tryptophan. The chain has TRBV20-1 and TRBJ1-2; D may be TRBD1 (5 bases). The CDR3 totals 11 residues. CDR1 is DFQATT, CDR2 SNEGSKA, per germline (reference sequence). V was pared by 3 bases and J by 4 bases, with 6 bases between. The chain's CDR3 is CSARQGYGYTS. The CDR3 DNA reads TGCAGTGCTAGGCAGGGCTATGGCTACACCTCC.

The chain uses TRBV7-6 and TRBJ2-2; D may be TRBD2 (5 bases). V lost 1 base to trimming and J lost 7 bases, with 10 bases between them. Germline loops: CDR1 SGHVS, CDR2 FNYEAQ. The CDR3 totals 14 residues. For the CDR3, the DNA is TGTGCCAGCAGCTTAGAGCACGGGAACGGGGAGCTGTTTTTT. It codes for CASSLEHGNGELFF.

This chain joins TRBV7-3 and TRBJ1-1, with TRBD1 matching 11 bases. This CDR3 region has 16 residues. The V segment lost 5 bases and the J segment 0 bases; nucleotides outside the gene matches: 5. Looked up from germline, CDR1 is SGHTA and CDR2 is FQGTGA. CDR3: CASSLGQGAMNTEAFF. The DNA for the CDR3 is TGTGCCAGCAGCCTCGGACAGGGGGCAATGAACACTGAAGCTTTCTTT. The variable domain in full, with the rest retrieved from reference TRBV7-3 and TRBJ1-1, is GAGVSQTPSNKVTEKGKYVELRCDPISGHTALYWYRQSLGQGPEFLIYFQGTGAADDSGLPNDRFFAVRPEGSVSTLKIQRTERGDSAVYLCASSLGQGAMNTEAFFGQGTRLTVV.

The V and J genes are TRBV9 and TRBJ1-6, with D hard to call. Trimming removed 0 bases from V and 9 bases from J, with 7 bases in between. CDR1 SGDLS and CDR2 YYNGEE come from the germline V gene. The CDR3 has 13 amino acids. The CDR3 reads CASSVEVASPLHF. CDR3 nucleotide sequence: TGTGCCAGCAGCGTAGAGGTGGCTTCACCCCTCCACTTT.

The chain joins TRBV20-1 to TRBJ2-3, with 10 positions matching TRBD2. Germline V CDR1 and CDR2: DFQATT, SNEGSKA (reference sequence). CDR3 size: 14 residues. V shed 6 bases and J 0 bases; nucleotides not matched to a gene: 3. Here the CDR3 DNA reads TGCAGTGCCGTACTAGCGGGAAGCACAGATACGCAGTATTTT. This gives the protein CSAVLAGSTDTQYF.

This sequence joins TRBV9 and TRBJ2-1; possible D gene TRBD2, 6 bases. V was cut by 1 base and J by 8 bases, with 10 bases left in between. The CDR3 has 13 amino acids. The V gene's germline CDR1 is SGDLS and CDR2 YYNGEE. The CDR3 DNA is TGTGCCAGCAGCGTAACAGGAGGGGATGAGCAGTTCTTC. Encoded protein: CASSVTGGDEQFF.

This clonotype was recorded only once. The CDR3 DNA sequence: TGTGCCAGCAGCGCACAGGGGTTTGAAGCTTTCTTT. Protein sequence: CASSAQGFEAFF. This chain links TRBV9 with TRBJ1-1; 7 bases are shared with TRBD1. The CDR3 consists of 12 residues. Unmatched junction bases numbered 3, after V lost 3 bases and J lost 7 bases. Germline V gene data show CDR1 as SGDLS and CDR2 as YYNGEE. The full variable domain, in which reference TRBV9 and TRBJ1-1 provide the parts outside the CDR3, is DSGVTQTPKHLITATGQRVTLRCSPRSGDLSVYWYQQSLDQGLQFLIQYYNGEERAKGNILERFSAQQFPDLHSELNLSSLELGDSALYFCASSAQGFEAFFGQGTRLTVV.

The J gene is TRBJ1-1, the V gene TRBV7-2; D gene ambiguous. V was cut by 2 bases and J by 6 bases, with 13 bases left in between. There are 14 residues in the CDR3. Per the germline V gene, CDR1 is SGHTA and CDR2 is FQGNSA. The CDR3 is CASSLSWGDSEAFF. For the CDR3, the DNA is TGTGCCAGCAGCTTATCTTGGGGTGACTCTGAAGCTTTCTTT.

This clonotype has ten or more counts. V gene TRBV20-1 combines with J gene TRBJ2-3; TRBD2 aligns across 10 bases. The CDR3 extends over 13 amino acids. Germline CDR1 DFQATT, CDR2 SNEGSKA (reference sequence). Trimming cost V 6 bases and J 5 bases; bases outside gene matches: 5. CDR3 nucleotides: TGCAGTGCGCTGGGACTAGCGATAGATACGCAGTATTTT. It translates to CSALGLAIDTQYF.

The chain links TRBV5-1 to TRBJ1-2; D gene uncertain. The V gene lost 0 bases and the J gene lost 3 bases, with 12 bases spanning the gap. The CDR3 runs 15 residues. Germline loops: CDR1 SGHRS, CDR2 YFSETQ. CDR3 protein: CASSLGGEPDYGYTF. CDR3 nucleotide sequence: TGCGCCAGCAGCTTGGGTGGCGAGCCCGACTATGGCTACACCTTC.

The chain is built from TRBV24-1 and TRBJ2-2; 9 bases map to TRBD1. This CDR3 contains 15 residues. J was trimmed by 3 bases and V by 9 bases; bases with no gene match: 7. The germline CDR1 and CDR2 sequences are KGHDR and SFDVKD. The CDR3 sequence is CATRPGQGYTGELFF. Written as DNA, the CDR3 is TGTGCCACCCGACCGGGACAGGGATACACCGGGGAGCTGTTTTTT.

There are many counts of this clonotype. The chain couples TRBV20-1 to TRBJ2-4; TRBD1 aligns across 11 bases. Germline V gives CDR1 DFQATT, CDR2 SNEGSKA (reference sequence). The junction had 8 bases not matched to a gene; V was cut back by 5 bases and J by 8 bases. This CDR3 comprises 14 residues. The CDR3 DNA reads TGCAGTGCTGGACAGGGGGCGGTTTTGGACATTCAGTACTTC. This encodes CSAGQGAVLDIQYF.

Turning to this clonotype: A much larger clone is a single base away; this may be a read error. The genes are TRBV27 and TRBJ2-2; the match to TRBD1 covers 9 bases. The V segment lost 5 bases and the J segment 6 bases; nucleotides outside the gene matches: 1. Germline CDR1 MNHEY, CDR2 SMNVEV (reference sequence). This CDR3 has 13 amino acids. The CDR3 spells CASSRDRAGELFF. CDR3 sequence (DNA): TGTGCCAGCAGTCGGGACAGGGCCGGGGAGCTGTTTTTT.

The chain recombines TRBV11-2 with TRBJ2-5; 7 bases fit TRBD2. J was trimmed by 11 bases and V by 1 base; bases with no gene match: 22. Per the germline V gene, CDR1 is SGHAT and CDR2 is FQNNGV. The CDR3 runs 18 residues. CDR3 residues: CASSLGVGGLASTDTQYF. CDR3 in DNA: TGTGCCAGCAGCTTAGGGGTGGGGGGGTTGGCGAGCACAGATACGCAGTACTTC.

Many counts were recorded for this clonotype. The chain uses TRBV29-1 and TRBJ2-1; 8 positions agree with TRBD2. Germline-derived CDR1 and CDR2 are SQVTM and ANQGSEA. The CDR3 spans 14 residues. Trimming removed 5 bases from V and 9 bases from J; junction bases left unmatched: 12. The CDR3 loop reads CSVLPSGSITEQFF. The CDR3 region has the DNA TGCAGCGTTCTCCCGAGCGGGAGCATTACTGAGCAGTTCTTC.

The gene calls are TRBV24-1 and TRBJ2-2; TRBD1 or TRBD2 may be the D gene (5 bases each). Trimming took off 2 bases at V and 7 bases at J, with 19 bases between the two ends. CDR3 length: 17 residues. Germline V gives CDR1 KGHDR, CDR2 SFDVKD. In DNA, the CDR3 is TGTGCCACCAGTGATTATCTCCAGGGACGAGGGGTCGGGGAGCTGTTTTTT. Protein: CATSDYLQGRGVGELFF.

This clonotype has more than one count but fewer than ten. Germline is not matched at one junction end, which may reflect a read error. This rearrangement joins TRBV7-7 to TRBJ2-1, with TRBD1 as a possible D gene (6 bases). CDR3 size: 14 residues. Germline assignment: CDR1 SSHAT and CDR2 FNYEAQ (reference sequence). The CDR3 region is CASSLMHRANEQFF. As DNA, the CDR3 is TGTGCTAGCAGCCTCATGCACAGGGCGAATGAGCAGTTCTTC.

The chain has TRBV20-1 and TRBJ2-7, with 9 bases that match TRBD1. The CDR3 sequence is 13 residues long. Germline CDR1 reads DFQATT; CDR2 reads SNEGSKA (reference sequence). The V gene end was trimmed by 6 bases and the J gene end by 6 bases; junction bases not matched to a gene: 9. The CDR3 region is CSANRQGVSEQYF. CDR3 sequence (DNA): TGCAGTGCCAATAGACAGGGGGTGAGCGAGCAGTACTTC.

This clonotype showed up just once. The chain combines TRBV19 with TRBJ2-7, with 7 bases identical to TRBD1. CDR1 is LNHDA and CDR2 is SQIVND in the germline V gene (reference sequence). The CDR3 loop spans 12 amino acids. DNA for the CDR3: TGTGTCAACAGGGGTAGAAGGGACGAGCAGTACTTC. It encodes CVNRGRRDEQYF.

The chain has TRBV2 and TRBJ1-1, with 11 nucleotides matching TRBD1. The CDR3 spans 15 residues. The V gene end was trimmed by 5 bases and the J gene end by 8 bases; junction bases not matched to a gene: 10. Per germline, CDR1 SNHLY and CDR2 FYNNEI. CDR3 sequence reads: CASSYGGQGGGEAFF. The CDR3 DNA sequence: TGTGCCAGCAGTTACGGGGGACAGGGGGGTGGGGAAGCTTTCTTT.

Comment on this clonotype: This could be a read error, since a much larger clone is one nucleotide away. The rearrangement links TRBV10-3 to TRBJ1-2; perhaps TRBD1 as D (5 bases). CDR3 length equals 14 residues. The V gene lost 10 bases and the J gene lost 8 bases, with 23 bases spanning the gap. The germline V gene encodes CDR1 ENHRY and CDR2 SYGVKD. The chain's CDR3 is CASCDRTRTEGYTF. The CDR3 DNA reads TGTGCCAGCTGTGATCGGACACGTACAGAGGGCTACACCTTC.

This rearrangement joins TRBV20-1 to TRBJ2-3; D perhaps matches TRBD2 (6 bases). Germline CDR1 DFQATT, CDR2 SNEGSKA (reference sequence). Deletions cut 6 bases from V and 2 bases from J, with 18 bases between. The CDR3 is made up of 15 amino acids. CDR3 sequence reads: CSAPPLGGITDTQYF. For the CDR3, the DNA is TGCAGTGCCCCCCCCTTGGGCGGGATCACAGATACGCAGTATTTT.

This chain uses TRBV6-1 with TRBJ2-7; 8 nucleotides line up with TRBD1. The germline gives CDR1 MNHNS, CDR2 SASEGT. J was trimmed by 2 bases and V by 5 bases; bases with no gene match: 14. This CDR3 is 17 amino acids long. The CDR3 loop is CASSFDRGRLETYEQYF. CDR3 DNA: TGTGCCAGCAGTTTCGACAGGGGCCGTTTGGAAACCTACGAGCAGTACTTC.

The chain uses TRBV4-3 and TRBJ2-3; no clear D gene. V was shortened by 11 bases and J by 2 bases, with 11 bases between the two germline ends. Germline V gives CDR1 LGHNA, CDR2 YSLEER. This CDR3 is built from 12 residues. CDR3 sequence (DNA): TGCGCCTCACAAGGGTCCACAGATACGCAGTATTTT. Its protein product is CASQGSTDTQYF.

This clonotype was recorded only once. This sequence joins TRBV19 and TRBJ1-5; 8 positions match TRBD1. The CDR3 extends over 16 amino acids. With 5 bases clipped from V and 6 bases from J, the junction kept 12 bases outside the gene matches. Germline V gene data show CDR1 as LNHDA and CDR2 as SQIVND (reference sequence). DNA for the CDR3: TGTGCCAGTAGTCCTCGGACAGGGAGGTTCGCTCAGCCCCAGCATTTT. Translation gives CASSPRTGRFAQPQHF.